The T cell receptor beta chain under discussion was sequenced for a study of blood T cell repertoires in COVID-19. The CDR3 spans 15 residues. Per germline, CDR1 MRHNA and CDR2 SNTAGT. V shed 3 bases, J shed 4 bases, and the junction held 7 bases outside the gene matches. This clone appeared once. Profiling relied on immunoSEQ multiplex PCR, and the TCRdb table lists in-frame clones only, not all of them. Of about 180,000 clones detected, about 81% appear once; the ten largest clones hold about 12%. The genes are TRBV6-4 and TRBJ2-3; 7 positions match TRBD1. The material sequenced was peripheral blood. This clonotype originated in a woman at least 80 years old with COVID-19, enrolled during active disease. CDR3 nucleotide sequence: TGTGCCAGCAGTGAAAGACAGGGTGGCGCAGATACGCAGTATTTT. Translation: CASSERQGGADTQYF.